Described below is a single T cell receptor (beta chain) sequence and its context. Its antigen is still unknown. This PCR relied on a set of 60 Vbeta primers and 13 Jbeta primers. The method was immunoSEQ multiplex PCR; TCRdb's version includes in-frame clones alone and lacks a portion of them. Found here are under 130,000 clones, 74% of them singletons; the top ten hold approximately 2.5%. CDR3 length: 17 amino acids. V lost 4 bases and J lost 6; bases outside the gene matches: 17. Germline V gives CDR1 SGHNT, CDR2 YYREEE (reference sequence). This sample stems from a study of cytomegalovirus exposure and HLA in healthy donors. General study findings and limits: There were some V segments, including TRBV6-2 and TRBV6-3, excluded as indistinguishable.

What was sequenced was PBMCs. The V gene is TRBV5-4, the J gene TRBJ2-3; 7 nucleotides match TRBD2. The clonotype was recovered from a man aged 50-60 years in good health and CMV-seropositive. CDR3 in amino acids: CASSLPQSAGSSDTQYF. As DNA, the CDR3 is TGTGCCAGCAGCCTCCCTCAATCAGCGGGGTCTTCGGATACGCAGTATTTT.